Described below is a single T cell receptor (beta chain) sequence and its context. Its cognate antigen is unknown. This record comes from a study of PD-L1 blockade in urothelial cancer. The wider study: Blood underwent analysis 3 weeks (second dose) and 6 weeks after treatment began. Blood yielded a median of approximately 130,000 T cells per sample.

Synthetic TCR analog templates were spiked into each PCR. Repertoires were generated with immunoSEQ multiplex PCR, while TCRdb's copy carries only in-frame clones and drops some. The sample carries over 45,000 clones, roughly 84% recorded once. Study results and caveats: Below-median pretreatment blood TCR clonality predicted better survival.

The germline V gene has CDR1 SGHVS and CDR2 FQNEAQ. The CDR3 contains 16 residues. V was clipped by 2 bases and J by 2 bases, with 10 bases between them. This sequence was found in a man in his fifties or sixties with urothelial cancer. The material was PBMCs, obtained around atezolizumab (anti-PD-L1) treatment. The genes are TRBV7-8 and TRBJ1-6, with D perhaps matching TRBD1 (6 bases). CDR3 DNA sequence: TGTGCCAGCAGCTTAAGGGGGGGGGCCTATAATTCACCCCTCCACTTT. Its translation is CASSLRGGAYNSPLHF.